The 15 T cell receptor beta chains below come from one sample, sequenced in a study of immune characterization of retroperitoneal liposarcoma. TCRdb itself ran the PCR reads through MiXCR, one entry per CDR3 protein. The sample consists of 1,000 to 1,500 distinct CDR3 sequences, approximately 40% of them appearing once. Sequenced sample: tumor tissue. The source of these receptors is a male donor with retroperitoneal liposarcoma.

This clonotype was detected a few times. J is TRBJ2-3 and V is TRBV6-1; TRBD1 aligns across 7 bases. V lost 8 bases, J lost 0 bases, and 8 bases stayed unmatched. The germline gives CDR1 MNHNS, CDR2 SASEGT. CDR3 length equals 15 residues. The CDR3 DNA reads as TGTGCCAGCCAAACCGGGACAGCAAGCACAGATACGCAGTATTTT. This translates into CASQTGTASTDTQYF.

A single count supports this clonotype. CDR3 sequence (DNA): TGTGCCAGCAGCCATCTAAAGGGACATGAGCAGTTCTTC. Protein product: CASSHLKGHEQFF. The chain employs TRBV12-3 or TRBV12-4 and TRBJ1-1; D could derive from TRBD1 or TRBD2 (5 bases each). The end of the DNA aligns better with TRBJ2-1, so the J call may be wrong. The CDR3 runs to 13 residues.

By sample share, this clonotype is medium-sized. CDR3 protein: CASSEGDPSSYEQFF. As DNA, the CDR3 is TGTGCCAGCAGTGAAGGGGACCCAAGCTCCTACGAGCAGTTCTTC. The chain recombines TRBV6-1 with TRBJ2-1; D might be TRBD1 or TRBD2, each matching 5 bases. V gave up 1 base and J gave up 10 bases, with 17 bases separating them. This CDR3 has 15 amino acids. Germline V lookup: CDR1 MNHNS, CDR2 SASEGT.

This clonotype is medium-sized. Being one base from a much bigger clone, this may be a read error. This sequence joins TRBV6-1 and TRBJ2-1; tentatively, D is TRBD1 or TRBD2 (5 bases each). Germline CDR1 reads MNHNS; CDR2 reads SASEGT. V was clipped by 8 bases and J by 7 bases, with 9 bases between them. The CDR3 contains 11 residues. The CDR3 region has the DNA TGTGCCAGCTCGTGGGGGAATGAGCAGTTCTTC. It specifies CASSWGNEQFF.

By share of the sample, this clonotype is medium-sized. This chain uses TRBV7-2 with TRBJ2-1; D may be TRBD1 (5 bases). The DNA end lines up better with TRBJ2-7; the J call may be wrong. This CDR3 is 14 amino acids long. Germline V CDR1 and CDR2: SGHTA, FQGNSA. The CDR3, as DNA: TGTGCCAGCAGCTTGATAGGGGTACCGTACGAGCAGTACTTC. Residues: CASSLIGVPYEQYF.

Points on this clonotype: A much larger clonotype is one base distant, so this may be a read error. V gene TRBV6-1 combines with J gene TRBJ2-1; TRBD2 matches 10 bases. The last part of the DNA fits TRBJ2-7 better; the J call may be wrong. The CDR3 is 15 amino acids. Germline V CDR1 and CDR2: MNHNS, SASEGT. The CDR3 here is CASRKKAGGPNEQYF. In nucleotides, the CDR3 is TGTGCCAGCAGAAAAAAAGCGGGGGGGCCCAATGAGCAGTACTTC.

This clonotype has just a few counts. The chain joins TRBV6-1 to TRBJ2-1; 10 nucleotides line up with TRBD2. V shed 7 bases, J shed 3 bases, and the junction held 9 bases outside the gene matches. CDR1 MNHNS and CDR2 SASEGT come from the germline V gene. The CDR3 spans 16 residues. As DNA, the CDR3 is TGTGCCAGCATACTAGCGGGGTTACCCCTCTACAATGAGCAGTTCTTC. Protein: CASILAGLPLYNEQFF.

A single count supports this clonotype. V gene TRBV27 combines with J gene TRBJ2-5; D assignment may be TRBD1 or TRBD2 (5 bases each). Germline V lookup: CDR1 MNHEY, CDR2 SMNVEV (reference sequence). Trimming cost V 3 bases and J 0 bases, with 8 bases left between them. There are 14 residues in the CDR3. The CDR3 reads CASSLRGDQETQYF. CDR3 bases: TGTGCCAGCAGTTTGAGGGGAGACCAAGAGACCCAGTACTTC.

J is TRBJ2-1 and V is TRBV11-1; D remains unclear. Germline-derived CDR1 and CDR2 are SGHAT and FQDESV (reference sequence). This CDR3 region has 14 residues. Trimming stripped 3 bases from V and 10 bases from J, with 16 bases between. CDR3 residues: CASSLVIGHYEQFF. CDR3 DNA sequence: TGTGCCAGCAGCTTGGTGATAGGGCATTACGAGCAGTTCTTC.

The chain combines TRBV12-3 or TRBV12-4 with TRBJ2-1; 8 nucleotides line up with TRBD2. J lost 4 bases, V lost 1 base, and 3 bases had no gene match. This CDR3 region has 15 residues. The CDR3 DNA sequence: TGTGCCAGCAGTTTAGGTTCTAGCGGGTACAATGAGCAGTTCTTC. Its translation is CASSLGSSGYNEQFF.

This chain links TRBV27 with TRBJ1-1; D may be TRBD1 (6 bases). CDR1 and CDR2 from the germline V gene are MNHEY and SMNVEV (reference sequence). The CDR3 has 14 residues. The V end was cut by 2 bases, the J end by 4 bases, with 11 bases between. This CDR3 reads CASSLGGRVTEAFF. CDR3 in DNA: TGTGCCAGCAGTTTAGGGGGGCGCGTCACTGAAGCTTTCTTT.

This clonotype is medium-sized in the sample. This chain uses TRBV6-1 with TRBJ2-1, with D possibly matching TRBD1 (6 bases). Between the trimmed V and J ends, which lost 2 bases and 10 bases, there was a span of 9 bases. This CDR3 spans 12 amino acids. Germline V gives CDR1 MNHNS, CDR2 SASEGT. This CDR3 is CASSERGTEQFF. Written as DNA, the CDR3 is TGTGCCAGCAGTGAAAGGGGGACAGAGCAGTTCTTC.

J is TRBJ2-3 and V is TRBV6-1; 10 positions match TRBD1. Germline V CDR1 and CDR2: MNHNS, SASEGT. The V gene end was trimmed by 3 bases and the J gene end by 1 base; junction bases not matched to a gene: 1. The CDR3 totals 15 residues. CDR3 loop: CASSEGQGRTDTQYF. Here the CDR3 DNA reads TGTGCCAGCAGTGAGGGACAGGGGCGCACAGATACGCAGTATTTT.

By sample share, this clonotype is large. The chain recombines TRBV6-1 with TRBJ2-1; TRBD2 matches 10 bases. Germline CDR1 MNHNS, CDR2 SASEGT. The CDR3 contains 18 residues. The V segment lost 4 bases and the J segment 0 bases; nucleotides outside the gene matches: 9. The CDR3 region is CASSAASGGLSSYNEQFF. The CDR3 region has the DNA TGTGCCAGCAGTGCGGCTAGCGGGGGTCTTAGCTCCTACAATGAGCAGTTCTTC.

The genes are TRBV10-3 and TRBJ2-5; TRBD1 matches at 7 bases. Near its end, the DNA agrees better with TRBJ2-7, so the J call may be wrong. CDR1 and CDR2 (germline): ENHRY, SYGVKD. This CDR3 has 12 residues. CDR3 amino acids: CAIRGTDYEQYF. CDR3 bases: TGTGCCATCAGGGGGACAGACTACGAGCAGTACTTC.